Shown below are 19 T cell receptor beta chains from a single sample sequenced in a study of response to subunit inactivated influenza vaccine. TCRdb re-analysed the RT-PCR reads in MiXCR, keeping a single row per CDR3 protein. The repertoire holds hundreds of thousands of distinct CDR3 sequences, with about 7.6% as singletons. Sequencing used PBMCs from blood, obtained around 2 years after vaccination. The receptors were sampled from a man between 45 and 75 years old who received an inactivated influenza vaccine.

The J gene is TRBJ2-1, the V gene TRBV6-1; a weak D match, TRBD1 (5 bases). The CDR3 runs to 13 residues. V was clipped by 8 bases and J by 4 bases, with 12 bases between them. From germline, CDR1 is MNHNS and CDR2 SASEGT. The CDR3 is CASGSQGYNEQFF. The CDR3 coding sequence is TGTGCCAGCGGGTCCCAGGGTTACAATGAGCAGTTCTTC.

The V and J genes are TRBV5-1 and TRBJ2-6; perhaps TRBD1 as D (6 bases). Trimming removed 5 bases at V and 2 bases at J, with 14 bases between. This CDR3 is 16 amino acids long. Germline assignment: CDR1 SGHRS and CDR2 YFSETQ. The CDR3 here is CASRQDSSPGANVLTF. In DNA, the CDR3 is TGCGCCAGCAGGCAGGACAGTTCTCCTGGGGCCAACGTCCTGACTTTC.

This rearrangement joins TRBV12-3 or TRBV12-4 to TRBJ2-3, with 9 positions matching TRBD1. The CDR3 covers 15 residues. V dropped 4 bases and J dropped 4; count of bases not matched to a gene: 6. This chain's CDR3 is CASSWTGTGPDTQYF. DNA of the CDR3: TGTGCCAGCAGTTGGACCGGGACAGGGCCAGATACGCAGTATTTT.

The chain has TRBV6-5 and TRBJ2-7, with 7 nucleotides matching TRBD1. The trim removed 2 bases at V and 5 bases at J, leaving 9 bases unmatched. The CDR3 is 15 amino acids. Germline V gene sequence: CDR1 MNHEY, CDR2 SVGAGI. The CDR3 sequence: CASSYQGDRVDEQYF. The DNA for the CDR3 is TGTGCCAGCAGTTACCAAGGTGACAGGGTCGACGAGCAGTACTTC.

The chain employs TRBV4-3 and TRBJ2-7, with TRBD2 matching over 9 bases. The germline gives CDR1 LGHNA, CDR2 YSLEER. The J segment lost 2 bases and the V segment lost 4 bases, leaving 9 bases of the junction unmatched. This CDR3 is 16 amino acids long. The DNA of the CDR3 is TGCGCCAGCAGCCCGAAAGCGGGAGGCTATGCCTACGAGCAGTACTTC. Its translation is CASSPKAGGYAYEQYF.

In this sample, this clonotype turned up many times. V and J are TRBV7-6 and TRBJ2-3; the D is unclear. The CDR3 runs to 13 residues. V dropped 1 base and J dropped 1 base, with 3 bases sitting between them. Germline values: CDR1 SGHVS, CDR2 FNYEAQ. This CDR3 is CASSLVRTDTQYF. DNA for the CDR3: TGTGCCAGCAGCTTAGTTCGCACAGATACGCAGTATTTT.

The table lists this clonotype with a few counts. The J gene is TRBJ1-5, the V gene TRBV7-9, with TRBD1 as a possible D gene (6 bases). V was trimmed by 7 bases and J by 2 bases, leaving 21 bases between them. The CDR3 loop spans 17 amino acids. Germline V lookup: CDR1 SEHNR, CDR2 FQNEAQ (reference sequence). CDR3 bases: TGTGCCAGCACTAAAGGGGGGGACCTCGTCGGCAATCAGCCCCAGCATTTT. Protein product: CASTKGGDLVGNQPQHF.

This chain links TRBV7-2 with TRBJ2-7; 14 nucleotides align to TRBD2. Germline CDR1 is SGHTA and CDR2 is FQGNSA. Trimming removed 5 bases from V and 2 bases from J; junction bases left unmatched: 5. CDR3 length: 16 residues. CDR3 in DNA: TGTGCCAGCAGCCGACGGACTAGCGGGGGGACCTACGAGCAGTACTTC. This sequence encodes CASSRRTSGGTYEQYF. Full variable domain (outside the CDR3, taken from reference TRBV7-2 and TRBJ2-7): GAGVSQSPSNKVTEKGKDVELRCDPISGHTALYWYRQSLGQGLEFLIYFQGNSAPDKSGLPSDRFSAERTGGSVSTLTIQRTQQEDSAVYLCASSRRTSGGTYEQYFGPGTRLTVT.

This clonotype was found a few times. The chain links TRBV12-3 or TRBV12-4 to TRBJ2-5, with 10 bases fitting TRBD2. V trimming: 6 bases; J trimming: 1 base; junction bases outside the gene matches: 5. The CDR3 sequence is 15 residues long. Here the CDR3 reads CASRRAGGFQETQYF. The CDR3 DNA is TGTGCCAGCAGACGAGCGGGAGGGTTCCAAGAGACCCAGTACTTC.

This clonotype came up a few times. V is TRBV20-1 and J is TRBJ1-6; D uncertain. Per the germline V gene, CDR1 is DFQATT and CDR2 is SNEGSKA (reference sequence). Trimming stripped 3 bases from V and 0 bases from J, with 6 bases between. This CDR3 has 14 amino acids. In nucleotides, the CDR3 is TGCAGTGCTAGGGGTGCCTCCTATAATTCACCCCTCCACTTT. Translating it yields CSARGASYNSPLHF.

J is TRBJ1-2 and V is TRBV14; D gene uncertain. The V and J ends lost 0 bases and 4 bases respectively, with 12 bases between them. CDR3 length: 15 residues. Germline V gene sequence: CDR1 SGHDN, CDR2 FVKESK. Here the CDR3 reads CASSQDGGVFYGYTF. The CDR3 DNA is TGTGCCAGCAGCCAAGATGGCGGGGTCTTCTATGGCTACACCTTC.

The chain combines TRBV4-2 with TRBJ1-2, with D uncertain. Trimming removed 0 bases from V and 1 base from J, with 12 bases in between. Germline V gene sequence: CDR1 LGHNA, CDR2 YNFKEQ. There are 16 residues in the CDR3. CDR3 in amino acids: CASSQDTQANNYGYTF. CDR3 nucleotide sequence: TGTGCCAGCAGCCAAGATACTCAGGCGAATAACTATGGCTACACCTTC.

This clonotype occurred a few times. The gene calls are TRBV5-1 and TRBJ2-5; D remains ambiguous. From germline, CDR1 is SGHRS and CDR2 YFSETQ. V was cut by 0 bases and J by 5 bases, with 8 bases left in between. CDR3 length: 13 residues. In nucleotides, the CDR3 is TGCGCCAGCAGCTTGGTTCTAGGGGAGACCCAGTACTTC. Amino acid sequence: CASSLVLGETQYF.

This clonotype was seen a few times. The chain links TRBV20-1 to TRBJ1-1; the D is unclear. Germline CDR1 is DFQATT and CDR2 is SNEGSKA (reference sequence). Trimming removed 3 bases at V and 0 bases at J, with 11 bases between. The CDR3 contains 14 residues. The DNA for the CDR3 is TGCAGTGCTAGCCCAGGAGCCTTGAACACTGAAGCTTTCTTT. Amino acids: CSASPGALNTEAFF.

This clonotype occurred many times. The chain recombines TRBV20-1 with TRBJ1-4, with unresolved D. V shed 1 base and J shed 8 bases, with 14 bases lying between them. Germline lookup yields CDR1 DFQATT and CDR2 SNEGSKA (reference sequence). CDR3 length equals 14 residues. In DNA, the CDR3 is TGCAGTGCTAGAGCCGCAGCGGGTGGAGAAAAACTGTTTTTT. Protein product: CSARAAAGGEKLFF.

This clonotype appeared many times. This chain links TRBV28 with TRBJ2-3; 8 bases are shared with TRBD1. The CDR3 is 17 residues long. V shed 5 bases, J shed 0 bases, and the junction held 10 bases outside the gene matches. From germline, CDR1 is MDHEN and CDR2 SYDVKM. The CDR3 nucleotides are TGTGCCAGCAGTCCCGGGACAGGATGGGGTAGCACAGATACGCAGTATTTT. It translates to CASSPGTGWGSTDTQYF.

The V call is TRBV15, the J call TRBJ2-3; 8 nucleotides match TRBD1. The CDR3 covers 15 residues. The ends lost 0 bases at V and 3 bases at J; junction bases unmatched: 2. Germline-derived CDR1 and CDR2 are LNHNV and YYDKDF (reference sequence). The CDR3 DNA reads as TGTGCCACCAGCAGAGACGGGACAGGTACAGATACGCAGTATTTT. Its protein is CATSRDGTGTDTQYF.

This clonotype has at least ten counts. The chain uses TRBV20-1 and TRBJ2-7; D perhaps matches TRBD1 (5 bases). The CDR3 has 11 amino acids. Germline lookup yields CDR1 DFQATT and CDR2 SNEGSKA (reference sequence). V was pared by 5 bases and J by 3 bases, with 8 bases between. CDR3 sequence: CSAPDSYEQYF. CDR3 bases: TGCAGTGCTCCCGACAGCTACGAGCAGTACTTC.

This chain uses TRBV11-2 with TRBJ2-1; the D gene is possibly TRBD1 (6 bases). The V end was cut by 6 bases, the J end by 4 bases, with 16 bases between. From germline, CDR1 is SGHAT and CDR2 FQNNGV. The CDR3 is made up of 15 amino acids. Here the CDR3 reads CASRVIQGIYNEQFF. CDR3 sequence (DNA): TGTGCCAGCAGAGTCATACAGGGAATATACAATGAGCAGTTCTTC.